This TCR beta chain originates from a study of blood T cells in healthy people across ages. General study points: Older age coincided with a roughly linear decline in TCR beta diversity per million T cells.

This clonotype has just a few counts. Its matching antigen is unknown. Isolation of PBMCs gave at least 6.5 million cells per sample. V lost 1 base to trimming and J lost 5 bases; unmatched junction nucleotides: 12. The germline V gene encodes CDR1 SGHVS and CDR2 FQNEAQ. The CDR3 is 18 residues long. PCR was performed a second time for about 7 to 11 cycles using a sample-barcoded 5' primer and a J-beta primer mix. From the 5' RACE reads, TCRdb called clonotypes with MiXCR, one entry per CDR3 protein. The sample consists of roughly 2 million distinct CDR3 sequences, just under 50% of them appearing once.

V usage is TRBV7-8 and J usage is TRBJ1-4, with 8 bases identical to TRBD1. This clonotype originated in a woman between 40 and 55 years old in good health. The sample was blood. CDR3 sequence: CASSLGPWTGRWNEKLFF. As DNA, the CDR3 is TGTGCCAGCAGCTTAGGCCCCTGGACAGGGAGGTGGAATGAAAAACTGTTTTTT. Drawing the rest from reference TRBV7-8 and TRBJ1-4, the complete variable domain is GAGVSQSPRYKVAKRGQDVALRCDPISGHVSLFWYQQALGQGPEFLTYFQNEAQLDKSGLPSDRFFAERPEGSVSTLKIQRTQQEDSAVYLCASSLGPWTGRWNEKLFFGSGTQLSVL.